A single sample is the source of the 17 T cell receptor beta chains below, sequenced in a study of OX40 agonist ivuxolimab in advanced cancers. Repertoires were generated with immunoSEQ multiplex PCR, while TCRdb's copy carries only in-frame clones and drops some. The sample yields some 60,000 clones, under 95% seen once. The sample was CD4+ or CD8+ T cells sorted from blood, taken in a trial of the OX40 agonist ivuxolimab. These receptors originate from an adult with an advanced solid tumor such as melanoma, head and neck, liver or kidney cancer.

This clone has only a few counts. The chain recombines TRBV19 with TRBJ2-7; possibly TRBD2 for D (5 bases). V lost 2 bases and J 0 bases, leaving 8 bases between the germline ends. Per the germline V gene, CDR1 is LNHDA and CDR2 is SQIVND (reference sequence). The CDR3 is 14 amino acids. This chain's CDR3 is CASSITGISYEQYF. The CDR3 nucleotides read TGTGCCAGTAGTATAACGGGGATCTCCTACGAGCAGTACTTC.

V gene TRBV7-2 combines with J gene TRBJ1-5; 8 bases agree with TRBD1. Germline CDR1 and CDR2: SGHTA and FQGNSA. CDR3 length: 15 amino acids. V shed 5 bases, J shed 0 bases, and the junction held 3 bases outside the gene matches. The CDR3 DNA sequence: TGTGCCAGCAGCCTAGACAGGGGTAGCAATCAGCCCCAGCATTTT. It yields the protein CASSLDRGSNQPQHF.

This rearrangement joins TRBV27 to TRBJ2-7; 13 bases line up with TRBD2. The V and J ends lost 5 bases and 2 bases, in that order; junction bases with no gene match: 6. CDR3 length: 16 amino acids. Germline values: CDR1 MNHEY, CDR2 SMNVEV (reference sequence). The chain's CDR3 is CASSLQLAGGPYEQYF. The CDR3 DNA sequence: TGTGCCAGCAGTCTACAACTAGCGGGAGGGCCCTACGAGCAGTACTTC.

This rearrangement joins TRBV7-9 to TRBJ1-4, with D uncertain. The V end lost 6 bases, the J end lost 8 bases, and 13 bases lay between the germline ends. CDR3 length equals 13 residues. The germline CDR1 and CDR2 sequences are SEHNR and FQNEAQ (reference sequence). CDR3 DNA sequence: TGTGCCAGCAGTATCTCCAGAGCGGAAAAACTGTTTTTT. This translates into CASSISRAEKLFF.

The V call is TRBV9, the J call TRBJ2-2, with TRBD2 identical over 8 bases. CDR1 is SGDLS and CDR2 is YYNGEE in the germline V gene. The CDR3 loop spans 17 amino acids. Trimming cost V 5 bases and J 3 bases; bases outside gene matches: 12. DNA for the CDR3: TGTGCCAGCAGTTCCCATAGCGGGGAAAGGGACACCGGGGAGCTGTTTTTT. It translates to CASSSHSGERDTGELFF.

The genes are TRBV27 and TRBJ2-7, with TRBD1 matching 12 bases. This CDR3 has 18 residues. The trim removed 4 bases at V and 7 bases at J, leaving 17 bases unmatched. Germline V gene sequence: CDR1 MNHEY, CDR2 SMNVEV (reference sequence). The CDR3 sequence: CASSYSPRDRGRVWEQYF. CDR3 nucleotides: TGTGCCAGCAGTTACTCCCCCCGGGACAGGGGGCGCGTTTGGGAGCAGTACTTC.

The chain recombines TRBV19 with TRBJ2-1; 12 bases map to TRBD2. The CDR3 sequence is 16 residues long. Germline CDR1 and CDR2: LNHDA and SQIVND (reference sequence). The trim removed 5 bases at V and 2 bases at J, leaving 4 bases unmatched. Here the CDR3 DNA reads TGTGCCAGTAGTCCCTCTAGCGGGAGGGCCTACAATGAGCAGTTCTTC. This sequence encodes CASSPSSGRAYNEQFF.

This clone was detected only a few times. Other nucleotide sequences from this sample produce the same CDR3. The chain is built from TRBV7-9 and TRBJ2-7, with unresolved D. In germline, CDR1 is SEHNR, CDR2 FQNEAQ (reference sequence). Between the trimmed V and J ends, which lost 5 bases and 2 bases, there was a span of 4 bases. The CDR3 is made up of 11 amino acids. The chain's CDR3 is CASSSTYEQYF. The CDR3 DNA reads TGTGCCAGCAGCAGTACCTACGAGCAGTACTTC.

The chain links TRBV28 to TRBJ2-7, with unresolved D. The V end was cut by 2 bases, the J end by 2 bases, with 28 bases between. Germline CDR1 and CDR2: MDHEN and SYDVKM. CDR3 length equals 20 residues. The CDR3 loop reads CASSLRIEAIMHGQAYEQYF. CDR3 coding DNA: TGTGCCAGCAGTTTAAGGATCGAAGCCATCATGCATGGGCAAGCCTACGAGCAGTACTTC.

The CDR3: CASSQETRSLEYEQYF. Here the CDR3 DNA reads TGTGCCAGCAGCCAAGAAACCCGCTCCCTAGAATACGAGCAGTACTTC. J is TRBJ2-7 and V is TRBV4-2; D unresolved. CDR3 length: 16 amino acids. V dropped 0 bases and J dropped 4 bases, with 16 bases sitting between them. The germline gives CDR1 LGHNA, CDR2 YNFKEQ.

The V gene is TRBV5-5, the J gene TRBJ1-2; D possibly corresponds to TRBD1 (5 bases). The CDR3 runs 14 residues. The V end was cut by 0 bases, the J end by 3 bases, with 9 bases between. The germline V gene has CDR1 SGHKS and CDR2 YYEKEE (reference sequence). The CDR3 bases are TGTGCCAGCAGCTTGGGGGAAGGGGACTATGGCTACACCTTC. Amino acid sequence: CASSLGEGDYGYTF.

V usage is TRBV12-5 and J usage is TRBJ1-3; 7 bases align to TRBD1. The J segment lost 4 bases and the V segment lost 4 bases, leaving 7 bases of the junction unmatched. CDR3 length: 15 residues. Germline V gives CDR1 LGHNT, CDR2 FRNRAP. The CDR3 protein is CASGSMTGRGNTIYF. The CDR3 nucleotides are TGTGCTAGTGGTTCCATGACAGGGAGAGGAAACACCATATATTTT. The full variable domain, rest sourced from reference TRBV12-5 and TRBJ1-3, is DARVTQTPRHKVTEMGQEVTMRCQPILGHNTVFWYRQTMMQGLELLAYFRNRAPLDDSGMPKDRFSAEMPDATLATLKIQPSEPRDSAVYFCASGSMTGRGNTIYFGEGSWLTVV.

The chain is built from TRBV5-1 and TRBJ2-1; D unresolved. Germline values: CDR1 SGHRS, CDR2 YFSETQ. The V gene lost 2 bases and the J gene lost 1 base, with 4 bases spanning the gap. CDR3 length: 13 amino acids. CDR3 sequence: CASSLSSYNEQFF. The CDR3 coding sequence is TGCGCCAGCAGCTTATCATCCTACAATGAGCAGTTCTTC.

This clone was observed a handful of times. The rearrangement links TRBV19 to TRBJ2-7, with a possible D match to TRBD1 (5 bases). Trimming stripped 6 bases from V and 3 bases from J, with 9 bases between. The CDR3 has 12 residues. Germline V gene data show CDR1 as LNHDA and CDR2 as SQIVND (reference sequence). The CDR3 is CASRGRVYEQYF. CDR3 nucleotides: TGTGCCAGTAGGGGCAGGGTCTACGAGCAGTACTTC.

This sequence joins TRBV18 and TRBJ1-1; TRBD1 matches at 12 bases. In germline, CDR1 is KGHSH, CDR2 LQKENI. V lost 1 base, J lost 1 base, and 7 bases stayed unmatched. The length of the CDR3 is 18 residues. The CDR3 loop reads CASSPLGTGGGWNTEAFF. The CDR3 nucleotides are TGTGCCAGCTCACCACTAGGGACAGGGGGCGGATGGAACACTGAAGCTTTCTTT.

The V gene is TRBV9, the J gene TRBJ1-1, with D uncertain. V lost 7 bases and J lost 1, with 11 bases in between. CDR3 length: 13 amino acids. The germline V gene has CDR1 SGDLS and CDR2 YYNGEE. The CDR3 sequence: CASARAENTEAFF. In DNA form, the CDR3 reads TGTGCCAGCGCGAGGGCAGAGAACACTGAAGCTTTCTTT.

The chain joins TRBV29-1 to TRBJ2-1, with 11 positions matching TRBD1. The J segment lost 7 bases and the V segment lost 6 bases, leaving 8 bases of the junction unmatched. The length of the CDR3 is 14 residues. Per the germline V gene, CDR1 is SQVTM and CDR2 is ANQGSEA. The CDR3 nucleotides are TGCAGCGTCGACAGGACAGGGGGCATGAATGAGCAGTTCTTC. Amino acids: CSVDRTGGMNEQFF.